This entry lists 7 T cell receptor beta chains sequenced from one sample in a study of blood T cell repertoires in COVID-19. Here immunoSEQ multiplex PCR was the method, and the copy in TCRdb shows in-frame clones only, minus some. The data hold about 190,000 clones, with around 86% observed a single time. Material: peripheral blood. The source is a man in his forties with acute or convalescent COVID-19.

The chain combines TRBV6-2 or TRBV6-3 with TRBJ2-2; 9 bases match TRBD1. The CDR3 consists of 15 residues. Trimming removed 6 bases from V and 4 bases from J; junction bases left unmatched: 6. CDR1 is MNHEY, CDR2 SVGEGT, per germline. The CDR3 nucleotides are TGTGCCAGCAGCGACGACAGGGGGGTCACCGGGGAGCTGTTTTTT. Residues: CASSDDRGVTGELFF.

The V gene is TRBV7-8, the J gene TRBJ2-1, with TRBD2 identical over 10 bases. J was trimmed by 0 bases and V by 5 bases; bases with no gene match: 16. Per the germline V gene, CDR1 is SGHVS and CDR2 is FQNEAQ. The CDR3 length is 20 residues. CDR3 DNA: TGTGCCAGCAGCAGAAAAAGTCGTAGCGGGGGGCTCATCTCCTACAATGAGCAGTTCTTC. This codes for CASSRKSRSGGLISYNEQFF.

DNA for the CDR3: TGTGCCAGCAGTGTTCAGCGGGGGGGCTCAGAGACCCAGTACTTC. Encoded protein: CASSVQRGGSETQYF. The rearrangement uses TRBV2 and TRBJ2-5; 10 nucleotides line up with TRBD2. V lost 4 bases, J lost 4 bases, and 6 bases stayed unmatched. CDR1 is SNHLY and CDR2 is FYNNEI in the germline V gene. The length of the CDR3 is 15 residues. Full variable domain (missing parts from reference TRBV2 and TRBJ2-5): EPEVTQTPSHQVTQMGQEVILRCVPISNHLYFYWYRQILGQKVEFLVSFYNNEISEKSEIFDDQFSVERPDGSNFTLKIRSTKLEDSAMYFCASSVQRGGSETQYFGPGTRLLVL.

This clone was counted only a few times. The chain joins TRBV7-2 to TRBJ1-5; D remains unclear. The germline V gene encodes CDR1 SGHTA and CDR2 FQGNSA. The V gene lost 5 bases and the J gene lost 16 bases, with 18 bases spanning the gap. The length of the CDR3 is 12 residues. Here the CDR3 DNA reads TGTGCCAGCAGCAATTCCAATGAGGGCTTACATTTT. Protein product: CASSNSNEGLHF.

The chain uses TRBV28 and TRBJ1-1; no reliable D call. In germline, CDR1 is MDHEN, CDR2 SYDVKM. V gave up 7 bases and J gave up 0 bases, with 15 bases separating them. CDR3 size: 15 residues. In DNA, the CDR3 is TGTGCCAGCACCGGAGCCGTAAGTTTGAACACTGAAGCTTTCTTT. Its translation: CASTGAVSLNTEAFF. The full variable domain, in which reference TRBV28 and TRBJ1-1 provide the parts outside the CDR3, is DVKVTQSSRYLVKRTGEKVFLECVQDMDHENMFWYRQDPGLGLRLIYFSYDVKMKEKGDIPEGYSVSREKKERFSLILESASTNQTSMYLCASTGAVSLNTEAFFGQGTRLTVV.

This chain links TRBV5-4 with TRBJ2-5, with D possibly matching TRBD1 (7 bases). Trimming removed 5 bases from V and 3 bases from J, with 17 bases in between. CDR3 length: 15 amino acids. Germline V gene sequence: CDR1 SGHNT, CDR2 YYREEE (reference sequence). The CDR3, as DNA: TGTGCCAGCAGTTCTGGCGGGACAGAGAAAGAGACCCAGTACTTC. Amino acids: CASSSGGTEKETQYF.

The chain carries TRBV24-1 and TRBJ2-1; 9 bases line up with TRBD1. J was trimmed by 3 bases and V by 4 bases; bases with no gene match: 6. The CDR3 length is 16 residues. Germline V gives CDR1 KGHDR, CDR2 SFDVKD. CDR3: CATSDPGTGLYNEQFF. CDR3 bases: TGTGCCACCAGTGACCCCGGGACAGGGCTCTACAATGAGCAGTTCTTC.